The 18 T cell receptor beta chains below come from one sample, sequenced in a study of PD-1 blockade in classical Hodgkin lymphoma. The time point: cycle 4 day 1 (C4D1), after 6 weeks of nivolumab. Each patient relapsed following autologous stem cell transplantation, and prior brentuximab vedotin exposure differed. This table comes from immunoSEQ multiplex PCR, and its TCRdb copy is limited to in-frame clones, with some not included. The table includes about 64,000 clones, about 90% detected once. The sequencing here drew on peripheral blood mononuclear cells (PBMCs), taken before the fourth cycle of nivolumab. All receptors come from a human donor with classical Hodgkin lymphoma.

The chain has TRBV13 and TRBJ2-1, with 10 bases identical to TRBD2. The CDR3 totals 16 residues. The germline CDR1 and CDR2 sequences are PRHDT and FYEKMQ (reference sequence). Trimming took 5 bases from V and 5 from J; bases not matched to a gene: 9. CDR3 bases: TGTGCCAGCAGCAAAGCGGGGGGGAGAAGGGACAATGAGCAGTTCTTC. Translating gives CASSKAGGRRDNEQFF. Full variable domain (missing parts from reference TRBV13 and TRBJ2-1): AAGVIQSPRHLIKEKRETATLKCYPIPRHDTVYWYQQGPGQDPQFLISFYEKMQSDKGSIPDRFSAQQFSDYHSELNMSSLELGDSALYFCASSKAGGRRDNEQFFGPGTRLTVL.

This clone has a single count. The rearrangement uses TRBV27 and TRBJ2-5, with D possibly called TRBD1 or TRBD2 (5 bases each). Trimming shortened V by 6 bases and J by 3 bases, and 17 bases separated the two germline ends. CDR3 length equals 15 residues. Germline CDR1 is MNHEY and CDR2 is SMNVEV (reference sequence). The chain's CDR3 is CASRRGDMEKETQYF. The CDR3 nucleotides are TGTGCCAGCAGAAGAGGGGATATGGAGAAAGAGACCCAGTACTTC.

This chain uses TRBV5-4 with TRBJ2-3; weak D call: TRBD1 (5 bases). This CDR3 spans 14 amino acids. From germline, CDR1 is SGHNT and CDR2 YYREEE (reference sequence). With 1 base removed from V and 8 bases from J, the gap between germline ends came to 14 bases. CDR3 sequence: CASSLLDQQGTQYF. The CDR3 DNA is TGTGCCAGCAGCTTGCTAGACCAGCAGGGTACGCAGTATTTT. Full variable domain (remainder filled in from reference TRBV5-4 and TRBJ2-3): ETGVTQSPTHLIKTRGQQVTLRCSSQSGHNTVSWYQQALGQGPQFIFQYYREEENGRGNFPPRFSGLQFPNYSSELNVNALELDDSALYLCASSLLDQQGTQYFGPGTRLTVL.

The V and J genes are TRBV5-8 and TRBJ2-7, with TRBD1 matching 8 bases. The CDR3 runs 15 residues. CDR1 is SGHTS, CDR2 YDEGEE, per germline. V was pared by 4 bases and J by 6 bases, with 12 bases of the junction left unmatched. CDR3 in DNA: TGTGCCAGCAGCGGAAGGACAGGGTGGCCCGTCGAGCAGTACTTC. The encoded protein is CASSGRTGWPVEQYF.

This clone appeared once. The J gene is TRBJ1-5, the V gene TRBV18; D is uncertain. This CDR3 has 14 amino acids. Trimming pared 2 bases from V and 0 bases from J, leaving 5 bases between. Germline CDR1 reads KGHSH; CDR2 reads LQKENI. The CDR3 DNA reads TGTGCCAGCTCACCAGACAATAGCAATCAGCCCCAGCATTTT. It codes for CASSPDNSNQPQHF.

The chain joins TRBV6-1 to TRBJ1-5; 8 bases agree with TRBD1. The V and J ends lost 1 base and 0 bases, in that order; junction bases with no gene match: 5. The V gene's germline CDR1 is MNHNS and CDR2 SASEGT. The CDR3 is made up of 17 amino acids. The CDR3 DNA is TGTGCCAGCAGTGAAGGGACAGGGAAGGGTAGCAATCAGCCCCAGCATTTT. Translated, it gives CASSEGTGKGSNQPQHF.

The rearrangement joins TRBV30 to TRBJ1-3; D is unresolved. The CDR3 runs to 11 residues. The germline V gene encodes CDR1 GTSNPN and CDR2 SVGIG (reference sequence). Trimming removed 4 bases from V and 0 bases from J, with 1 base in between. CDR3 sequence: CAWTSGNTIYF. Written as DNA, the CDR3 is TGTGCCTGGACCTCTGGAAACACCATATATTTT.

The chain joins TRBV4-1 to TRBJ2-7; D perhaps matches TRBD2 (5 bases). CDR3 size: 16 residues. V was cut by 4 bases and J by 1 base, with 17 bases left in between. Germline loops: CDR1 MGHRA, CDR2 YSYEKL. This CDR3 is CASSRTGVSTSYEQYF. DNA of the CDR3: TGCGCCAGCAGCCGTACCGGGGTCAGCACATCCTACGAGCAGTACTTC.

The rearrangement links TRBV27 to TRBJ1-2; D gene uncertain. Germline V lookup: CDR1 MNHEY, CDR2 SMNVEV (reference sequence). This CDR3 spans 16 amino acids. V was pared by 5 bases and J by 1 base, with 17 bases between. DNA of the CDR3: TGTGCCAGCAGTCCGGTTGGCGTGGGGTATAACTATGGCTACACCTTC. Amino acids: CASSPVGVGYNYGYTF.

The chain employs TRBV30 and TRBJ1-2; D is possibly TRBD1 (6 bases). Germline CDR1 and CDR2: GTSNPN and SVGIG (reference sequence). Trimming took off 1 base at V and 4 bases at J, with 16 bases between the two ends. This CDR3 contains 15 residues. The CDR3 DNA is TGTGCCTGGAGTGCAACCAGGGGACGGATCTATGGCTACACCTTC. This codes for CAWSATRGRIYGYTF.

The CDR3: CASKKGELFF. In DNA, the CDR3 is TGTGCCAGCAAGAAGGGAGAACTGTTTTTT. The chain carries TRBV6-1 and TRBJ1-4, with no clear D. This CDR3 comprises 10 residues. Trimming left V 7 bases short and J 12 bases short, with 9 bases between. CDR1 MNHNS and CDR2 SASEGT come from the germline V gene.

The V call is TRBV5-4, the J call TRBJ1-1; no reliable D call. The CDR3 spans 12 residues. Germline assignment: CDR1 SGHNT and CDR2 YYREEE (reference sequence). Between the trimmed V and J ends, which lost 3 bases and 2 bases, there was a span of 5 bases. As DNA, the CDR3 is TGTGCCAGCAGCTCGGGCAACACTGAAGCTTTCTTT. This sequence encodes CASSSGNTEAFF. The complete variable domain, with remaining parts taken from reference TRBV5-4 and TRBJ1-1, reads ETGVTQSPTHLIKTRGQQVTLRCSSQSGHNTVSWYQQALGQGPQFIFQYYREEENGRGNFPPRFSGLQFPNYSSELNVNALELDDSALYLCASSSGNTEAFFGQGTRLTVV.

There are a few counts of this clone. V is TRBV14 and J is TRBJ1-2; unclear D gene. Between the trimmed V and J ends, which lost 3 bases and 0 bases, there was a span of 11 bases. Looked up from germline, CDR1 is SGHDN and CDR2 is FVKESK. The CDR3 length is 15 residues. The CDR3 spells CASSQLVVTNYGYTF. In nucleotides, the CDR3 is TGTGCCAGCAGCCAGCTTGTAGTCACTAACTATGGCTACACCTTC. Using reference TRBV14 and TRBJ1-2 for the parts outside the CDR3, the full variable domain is EAGVTQFPSHSVIEKGQTVTLRCDPISGHDNLYWYRRVMGKEIKFLLHFVKESKQDESGMPNNRFLAERTGGTYSTLKVQPAELEDSGVYFCASSQLVVTNYGYTFGSGTRLTVV.

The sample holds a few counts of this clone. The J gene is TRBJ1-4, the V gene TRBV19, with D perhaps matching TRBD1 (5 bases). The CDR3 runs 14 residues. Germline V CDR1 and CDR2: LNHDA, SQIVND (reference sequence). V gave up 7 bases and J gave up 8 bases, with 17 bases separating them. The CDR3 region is CASKNGQGEEKLFF. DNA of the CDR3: TGTGCCAGTAAGAACGGGCAGGGCGAGGAAAAACTGTTTTTT.

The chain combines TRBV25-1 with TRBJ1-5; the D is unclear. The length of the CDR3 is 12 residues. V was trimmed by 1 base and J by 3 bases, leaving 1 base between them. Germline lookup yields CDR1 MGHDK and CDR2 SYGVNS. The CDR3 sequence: CASSESNQPQHF. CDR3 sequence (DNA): TGTGCCAGCAGTGAATCCAATCAGCCCCAGCATTTT.

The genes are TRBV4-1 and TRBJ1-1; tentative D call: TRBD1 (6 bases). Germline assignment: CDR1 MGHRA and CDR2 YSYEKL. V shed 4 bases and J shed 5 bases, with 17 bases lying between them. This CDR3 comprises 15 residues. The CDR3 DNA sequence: TGCGCCAGCAGCCGACTGACAGAGGGGGTGACTGAAGCTTTCTTT. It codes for CASSRLTEGVTEAFF.

The chain's CDR3 is CASSQDRGGYNEQFF. The CDR3 bases are TGCGCCAGCAGCCAAGATCGTGGGGGGTACAATGAGCAGTTCTTC. This rearrangement joins TRBV4-1 to TRBJ2-1, with TRBD2 as a possible D gene (6 bases). The ends were cut back, 0 bases at V and 4 bases at J, with 10 bases in the middle. CDR3 length equals 15 residues. The V gene's germline CDR1 is MGHRA and CDR2 YSYEKL.

Here the CDR3 DNA reads TGTGCCAGCAGTGAAGCGCAGGGGTACACCATATATTTT. Protein sequence: CASSEAQGYTIYF. This chain links TRBV6-1 with TRBJ1-3; D is possibly TRBD1 (6 bases). Trimming shortened V by 0 bases and J by 8 bases, and 8 bases separated the two germline ends. Germline lookup yields CDR1 MNHNS and CDR2 SASEGT. The CDR3 contains 13 residues.